A selection of T cell receptor beta chains follows, all from one sample in a study of blood T cell repertoires in COVID-19. Assay used: immunoSEQ multiplex PCR; TCRdb lists only in-frame clones, some missing. The table has under 400,000 clones, just over 85% seen once. The sample comprised PBMCs or T cells enriched from blood (not recorded which). The receptor source for this set is a woman aged 40-49 years with acute COVID-19. Both conserved end residues are part of each CDR3. The order of the fields is D gene, clone size, J gene, V gene, CDR3 DNA, CDR3 protein. The D gene is left open where the match is weak. The size entry is marked missing in some rows and otherwise reads once, few, many or a size class.

>.|.|TRBJ2-1|TRBV7-8
TGTGCCAGCAGCTCGACCCGGGGTAGCGGCTCCTACAATGAGCAGTTCTTC
CASSSTRGSGSYNEQFF
>.|.|TRBJ1-1|TRBV6-5
TGTGCCAGCAGTTCCACAGGAATGGCTTTCTTT
CASSSTGMAFF
>.|.|TRBJ1-2|TRBV28
TGTGCCAGCAGTTTTGGGGCAGGGAACTATGGCTACACCTTC
CASSFGAGNYGYTF
>.|.|TRBJ1-4|TRBV3-1/TRBV3-2
TGTGCCAGCAGCCCCCCAGGTGTGGGAGCTAATGAAAAACTGTTTTTT
CASSPPGVGANEKLFF
>.|.|TRBJ1-5|TRBV7-9
TGTGCCAGCAGCTTGACAGAGACCAATCAGCCCCAGCATTTT
CASSLTETNQPQHF
>.|.|TRBJ2-7|TRBV18
TGTGCCAGCTCCCCGACTGCGGGGATCCCCTCCTACGAGCAGTACTTC
CASSPTAGIPSYEQYF
>.|.|TRBJ2-5|TRBV11-2
TGTGCCAGCAGCGCTAGCGGGACAGGAGACCAAGAGACCCAGTACTTC
CASSASGTGDQETQYF
>TRBD2|.|TRBJ2-7|TRBV4-3
TGCGCCAGCAGCCAAGATCGGAATGGCGGGGGGTTCGAGCAGTACTTC
CASSQDRNGGGFEQYF
>TRBD1|.|TRBJ1-1|TRBV7-9
TGTGCCAGCAGCCCACCCGACAGGGGGCAAACTGAAGCTTTCTTT
CASSPPDRGQTEAFF
>TRBD1|.|TRBJ2-1|TRBV27
TGTGCCAGCCGCAAATCCGGGACAGGGAGGTACAATGAGCAGTTCTTC
CASRKSGTGRYNEQFF
>TRBD1|once|TRBJ2-3|TRBV5-5
TGTGCCAGCAGCCAACTGGGACAGTCATATTTT
CASSQLGQSYF
>TRBD1|few|TRBJ2-1|TRBV7-2
TGTGCCAGCAGCCCAACGACAGGGGTCCTACGGAATGAGCAGTTCTTC
CASSPTTGVLRNEQFF
>.|.|TRBJ2-3|TRBV20-1
TGCAGTGCGAGAAAAGCCGATACGCAGTATTTT
CSARKADTQYF
>TRBD2|.|TRBJ2-7|TRBV5-1
TGCGCCAGCAGCTTGCAAGGACTAGCGGGCTTCTACGAGCAGTACTTC
CASSLQGLAGFYEQYF
>.|.|TRBJ1-1|TRBV7-2
TGTGCCAGCAGCTTAGTTTTCGGGACTGAAGCTTTCTTT
CASSLVFGTEAFF
>.|once|TRBJ2-7|TRBV19
TGTGCCAGTAGTATAGAGGTCGCAGGGGAAGAGCAGTACTTC
CASSIEVAGEEQYF
>.|.|TRBJ1-2|TRBV6-5
TGTGCCAGCAGACAAACAACAGGCTACTATGGCTACACCTTC
CASRQTTGYYGYTF
>.|.|TRBJ1-2|TRBV7-9
TGTGCCAGCAGCCCGGGATCGTCATGGGATGGCTACACCTTC
CASSPGSSWDGYTF
>TRBD2|.|TRBJ2-7|TRBV4-3
TGCGCCAGCAGCCAAGGTTCAGCGGGAAGTACCTACGAGCAGTACTTC
CASSQGSAGSTYEQYF
>TRBD1|.|TRBJ1-2|TRBV5-1
TGCGCCAGCAGCTTGGAACGACTGGGACAGGGCGATGGCTACACCTTC
CASSLERLGQGDGYTF
>.|few|TRBJ1-1|TRBV15
TGTGCCACCAGCGAGGTTTTGACGGCCTTCATGAACACTGAAGCTTTCTTT
CATSEVLTAFMNTEAFF
>.|.|TRBJ2-3|TRBV5-1
TGCGCCAGCAGAACTTCGCCCTCAGATACGCAGTATTTT
CASRTSPSDTQYF
>TRBD1|.|TRBJ1-1|TRBV10-3
TGTGCCATCAAAAAGGGGCCGACAGGGCCGATGAACACTGAAGCTTTCTTT
CAIKKGPTGPMNTEAFF
>.|.|TRBJ2-5|TRBV12-5
TGTGCTAGTGGTTCCCCGGGTGAGTCGGAGACCCAGTACTTC
CASGSPGESETQYF
>.|once|TRBJ1-5|TRBV6-5
TGTGCCAGCAGTTACTCGGCAAATCAGCCCCAGCATTTT
CASSYSANQPQHF
>.|.|TRBJ1-5|TRBV7-2
TGTGCCAGCAGCTTAGAGTCAGGGGCGAATCAGCCCCAGCATTTT
CASSLESGANQPQHF
>TRBD2|.|TRBJ2-2|TRBV3-1/TRBV3-2
TGTGCCAGCAGCCAGACTAGCGGGGTGGGGGAGCTGTTTTTT
CASSQTSGVGELFF
>.|.|TRBJ1-5|TRBV15
TGTGCCACCAGCCCAAGGGGCACTCAGCCCCAGCATTTT
CATSPRGTQPQHF
>TRBD1|.|TRBJ2-7|TRBV7-3
TGTGCCAGCAGCTCTTGGACAGGACCCTCCTACGAGCAGTACTTC
CASSSWTGPSYEQYF
>.|.|TRBJ2-3|TRBV7-9
TGTGCCAGCAGCTTAGGGACAGACACAGATACGCAGTATTTT
CASSLGTDTDTQYF
>TRBD1|.|TRBJ1-5|TRBV6-1
TGTGCCAGCAGTGAAAGCTGGACAGGGACCAATCAGCCCCAGCATTTT
CASSESWTGTNQPQHF
>TRBD1|.|TRBJ2-7|TRBV6-2/TRBV6-3
TGTGCCAGCAGCTCGATTCCGGGACAGCGAATGACTGAGCAGTACTTC
CASSSIPGQRMTEQYF
>.|.|TRBJ2-1|TRBV18
TGTGCCAGCTCACCACGACTGGGCAATGAGCAGTTCTTC
CASSPRLGNEQFF
>.|.|TRBJ2-2|TRBV18
TGTGCCAGCTACCCGAGCTCGAGAAAAAACACCGGGGAGCTGTTTTTT
CASYPSSRKNTGELFF
>TRBD1|.|TRBJ2-3|TRBV4-2
TGTGCCAGCAGCCAGTTGACAGGGGGCGAAGATACGCAGTATTTT
CASSQLTGGEDTQYF
>TRBD2|.|TRBJ2-1|TRBV18
TGTGCCAGCTCACCGCCCACTAGCGGGGGGTACAATGAGCAGTTCTTC
CASSPPTSGGYNEQFF
>.|.|TRBJ1-1|TRBV19
TGTGCCAGTAGTATAGCTTCAAGGGGGAACACTGAAGCTTTCTTT
CASSIASRGNTEAFF
>TRBD1|.|TRBJ1-1|TRBV6-5
TGTGCCAGCAGTCCACAGGGGGTGAACACTGAAGCTTTCTTT
CASSPQGVNTEAFF
>.|.|TRBJ2-3|TRBV29-1
TGCAGCGTTGCCCGGGGGGATACGCAGTATTTT
CSVARGDTQYF
>TRBD1|.|TRBJ1-2|TRBV28
TGTGCCAGCAGTTCGACAGGGTTTGGCTATGGCTACACCTTC
CASSSTGFGYGYTF
>.|.|TRBJ1-5|TRBV7-9
TGTGCCAGCAGCTTAGAGTCTTACGGGGTAGGGCAGGGCAATCAGCCCCAGCATTTT
CASSLESYGVGQGNQPQHF
>.|.|TRBJ2-3|TRBV10-3
TGTGCCATCAGTGAGTGGCCCGAGGACACAGATACGCAGTATTTT
CAISEWPEDTDTQYF